A single sample gave rise to the 15 T cell receptor beta chains below, sequenced in a study of T cell responses to AZD1222 COVID-19 vaccine. Here immunoSEQ multiplex PCR was the method, and the copy in TCRdb shows in-frame clones only, minus some. This table has tens of thousands of clones, about 83% appearing once. Material: peripheral blood, obtained on day 0 of AZD1222 vaccination. The receptors come from an adult in good health.

The chain employs TRBV30 and TRBJ2-3; no clear D gene. This CDR3 is 13 amino acids long. The V end lost 3 bases, the J end lost 5 bases, and 12 bases lay between the germline ends. CDR1 and CDR2 from the germline V gene are GTSNPN and SVGIG (reference sequence). CDR3 sequence: CAWSVTIQDTQYF. DNA for the CDR3: TGTGCCTGGAGCGTAACCATTCAAGATACGCAGTATTTT. Filled out from reference TRBV30 and TRBJ2-3, the complete variable domain reads SQTIHQWPATLVQPVGSPLSLECTVEGTSNPNLYWYRQAAGRGLQLLFYSVGIGQISSEVPQNLSASRPQDRQFILSSKKLLLSDSGFYLCAWSVTIQDTQYFGPGTRLTVL.

This clone was detected only a few times. The V and J genes are TRBV7-9 and TRBJ1-1; D possibly corresponds to TRBD1 (5 bases). The CDR3 is 14 residues long. CDR1 SEHNR and CDR2 FQNEAQ come from the germline V gene (reference sequence). Trimming removed 1 base from V and 6 bases from J, with 12 bases in between. The CDR3 DNA reads TGTGCCAGCAGCTTAGTGGGGGGTCCCCCTGAAGCTTTCTTT. It specifies CASSLVGGPPEAFF.

This chain connects TRBV2 to TRBJ1-6; the D is unclear. Germline-derived CDR1 and CDR2 are SNHLY and FYNNEI. Trimming shortened V by 5 bases and J by 6 bases, and 8 bases separated the two germline ends. This CDR3 comprises 13 residues. This CDR3 reads CASSLQINSPLHF. In DNA, the CDR3 is TGTGCCAGCAGTTTGCAGATTAATTCACCCCTCCACTTT.

CDR3: CAISELPGQGVGGELFF. The DNA for the CDR3 is TGTGCCATCAGTGAGTTGCCGGGACAGGGCGTTGGTGGGGAGCTGTTTTTT. The V and J genes are TRBV10-3 and TRBJ2-2, with 9 positions matching TRBD1. Germline V gene data show CDR1 as ENHRY and CDR2 as SYGVKD. The CDR3 sequence is 17 residues long. The trim removed 1 base at V and 8 bases at J, leaving 11 bases unmatched.

The chain links TRBV27 to TRBJ1-1, with D unresolved. The CDR3 covers 13 residues. Looked up from germline, CDR1 is MNHEY and CDR2 is SMNVEV (reference sequence). Trimming cost V 4 bases and J 1 base, with 7 bases left between them. DNA of the CDR3: TGTGCCAGCAGTTGGTGGCCGAACACTGAAGCTTTCTTT. Its translation is CASSWWPNTEAFF.

The rearrangement joins TRBV27 to TRBJ1-1, with TRBD1 matching over 7 bases. The junction had 7 bases not matched to a gene; V was cut back by 5 bases and J by 1 base. The CDR3 sequence is 15 residues long. Germline values: CDR1 MNHEY, CDR2 SMNVEV (reference sequence). The CDR3 coding sequence is TGTGCCAGCAGTCGATCACAGGGGTGGAACACTGAAGCTTTCTTT. Amino acid sequence: CASSRSQGWNTEAFF.

V is TRBV21-1 and J is TRBJ1-2. TRBV21-1 represents a pseudogene. The CDR3 contains 14 residues. The CDR3: CASSKRGDRYGYTF. For the CDR3, the DNA is TGTGCCAGCAGCAAACGGGGAGATCGGTATGGCTACACCTTC.

DNA of the CDR3: TGTGCCAGCAGCGTGGCCAGGGTCAATAATTCACCCCTCCACTTT. Translation gives CASSVARVNNSPLHF. This rearrangement joins TRBV7-2 to TRBJ1-6; D may be TRBD1 (5 bases). The CDR3 runs 15 residues. CDR1 SGHTA and CDR2 FQGNSA come from the germline V gene. V dropped 5 bases and J dropped 5 bases, with 13 bases sitting between them.

V and J are TRBV21-1 and TRBJ2-4; TRBD1, as called in the table, went unchecked against the DNA. TRBV21-1 is a pseudogene. The CDR3 runs to 13 residues. The CDR3 DNA follows: TGTGCCAGCAGCAAAAAGGGGGAAAACATTCAGTACTTC. Its translation is CASSKKGENIQYF.

The DNA for the CDR3 is TGCGCCAGCAGTGAGTCGATGGGGTTGCAGTTCTTC. It translates to CASSESMGLQFF. The V gene is TRBV10-1, the J gene TRBJ2-1; D unresolved. CDR3 length: 12 residues. The germline V and J ends were trimmed by 0 bases and 12 bases, with 9 bases remaining between them. CDR1 WNHNN and CDR2 SYGVQD come from the germline V gene (reference sequence).

The CDR3 DNA reads as TGTGCCATCAGTGAGTCGACCTTAACCACAGATACGCAGTATTTT. Its protein is CAISESTLTTDTQYF. The V gene is TRBV10-3, the J gene TRBJ2-3; D gene uncertain. CDR3 size: 15 residues. Trimming removed 0 bases from V and 2 bases from J, with 9 bases in between. Looked up from germline, CDR1 is ENHRY and CDR2 is SYGVKD.

This chain joins TRBV28 and TRBJ2-7; possibly TRBD1 for D (5 bases). V was trimmed by 7 bases and J by 5 bases, leaving 21 bases between them. CDR3 length: 15 residues. Germline values: CDR1 MDHEN, CDR2 SYDVKM. CDR3 protein: CASTPSSGFWDEQYF. DNA of the CDR3: TGTGCCAGCACCCCAAGCTCAGGGTTTTGGGACGAGCAGTACTTC.

The V and J genes are TRBV3-1 (or the pseudogene TRBV3-2) and TRBJ2-2, with TRBD2 matching over 7 bases. V lost 0 bases, J lost 7 bases, and 11 bases stayed unmatched. Germline CDR1 and CDR2: LGHDT and YNNKEL (reference sequence). The CDR3 runs to 17 residues. Here the CDR3 DNA reads TGTGCCAGCAGCCAAGATCCCGGAGCGGGAAGGGGCGGGGAGCTGTTTTTT. This gives the protein CASSQDPGAGRGGELFF.

The chain uses TRBV6-2 or TRBV6-3 and TRBJ2-1, with D unresolved. CDR1 is MNHEY and CDR2 is SVGEGT in the germline V gene. This CDR3 has 14 residues. The ends were cut back, 2 bases at V and 9 bases at J, with 14 bases in the middle. The CDR3 sequence is CASSYRSGLAEQFF. In DNA form, the CDR3 reads TGTGCCAGCAGTTACAGGTCTGGGTTGGCTGAGCAGTTCTTC.

J is TRBJ1-5 and V is TRBV30; no definite D call. Germline values: CDR1 GTSNPN, CDR2 SVGIG (reference sequence). The CDR3 spans 16 residues. The germline V and J ends were trimmed by 4 bases and 7 bases, with 23 bases remaining between them. CDR3 nucleotides: TGTGCCTGGAAGCGCAGAGACCTGAGTGGAGGCCAGCCCCAGCATTTT. Its protein is CAWKRRDLSGGQPQHF.